Included here is one TCR beta chain sequence, with context. Its specificity is unknown. This entry is derived from a study of shared clonotypes between healthy human individuals. Germline V gives CDR1 MNHNS, CDR2 SASEGT. Trimming removed 4 bases at V and 1 base at J, with 13 bases between. CDR3 length: 15 residues. TCRdb's table, derived via immunoSEQ multiplex PCR, lists solely in-frame clones and lacks some. There are about 2.4 million clones in the sample; about 92% occur only once, and under 0.15% lies in the top ten. Findings and caveats of the study: At large depth, rarefaction still showed sorted-subset sequencing to be incomplete.

The sequenced material came from naive CD4+ T cells sorted from blood. The sample's subset: CD45RA+ positively selected. The TCR was taken from a man aged 18 to 29 in good health. The chain employs TRBV6-1 and TRBJ1-1; D is undetermined. CDR3 sequence (DNA): TGTGCCAGCAGTGCGTTCCGGGCCCAGAACACTGAAGCTTTCTTT. Amino acids: CASSAFRAQNTEAFF.